This T cell receptor (beta chain) was sequenced during a study of cytomegalovirus exposure and HLA in healthy donors (dated by TCRdb to about 2017). Background for the entire study: According to an earlier analysis of 550 to 700 of the donors, about 179 million T cells yielded 90 million to 130 million unique TCR beta sequences and 250 to 350 Gb of sequence data. An early release that covered 500 to 800 HLA-typed donors contained approximately 300 gigabases of sequencing data and about 93 million unique TCR sequences. Of the 398 genotyped donors, roughly 85% fell in the genetic ancestry cluster associated with self-reported Caucasian donors. The study aimed to test whether signatures of past pathogen exposure could be identified by cataloging public T cell receptors. Using immunosequencing, the study profiled T cell repertoires from roughly 650 subjects and related those repertoires to cytomegalovirus serostatus. In addition to the first cohort of roughly 670 subjects, a separate validation cohort of 130 or so different subjects was used. To predict cytomegalovirus infection status, the study brought together high-throughput TCR immunosequencing, statistical association of individual TCRs with disease status, and machine learning. In a later analysis, previously published TCR beta repertoires from roughly 710 donors were re-analyzed and high-resolution HLA genotyping was added so that TCR occurrence patterns could be studied. The later analysis used no new phenotypic data to find candidate immune exposures, relying instead on TCR beta sequences and their occurrence across donors. An earlier analysis of about 620 of the donors applied high-throughput TCR beta sequencing to assess whether each TCR beta V gene segment acted as functional or pseudogenic. Donor age, sex, ethnicity and CMV serostatus were compiled alongside the repertoire data. A later genetic analysis took genome-wide SNP genotypes for about 55% of the roughly 700 donors and used that subset as a discovery cohort. Every repertoire in the discovery cohort had been generated on one and the same sequencing platform. HLA typing included class I and class II loci at four-digit resolution. Typing coverage varied by locus: roughly 629-630 donors for A, B, C, DRB1 and DQB1; approximately 500 for DQA1; some 610 for DPA1; around 490 for DPB1. About five DR-DQ haplotypes were handled as single units for association and clustering, since linkage in the cohort was strong. On average, roughly 250,000 unique TCR beta nucleotide sequences were sequenced per donor among some 420 genotyped donors of the cohort, with approximately 18% of those sequences being non-productive. Here is what the overall study found, with its caveats: Three of the identified cytomegalovirus-associated TCR beta chains were confirmed in vitro to be specific for cytomegalovirus antigens. Most TCR sequences were seen in very few donors, while some public TCRs were found in many individuals. Because counts were too low, about 15 rarely observed V segments, including chromosome 9 orphons, were left out of the earlier analysis of 500 to 650 of the donors. When HLA alleles, especially DR and DQ, strongly co-occurred, attributing TCR associations to individual alleles was difficult. This cohort had only TCR beta chains sequenced, and the lack of alpha or paired-chain data limited which features could be detected. According to a later analysis, TCR association rates differed among HLA loci, with DRB1 alleles showing the most associated TCRs and HLA-C alleles showing the fewest. A cluster of highly shared sequence variants was judged likely to be a technical artifact of the sequencing pipeline. Specific HLA alleles were associated with 15,000 to 20,000 TCR beta sequences at a false discovery rate of 0.05 in a later analysis. Most CMV-associated TCR beta chains appeared to be HLA-restricted in a later analysis, and the HLA associations seemed to be driven largely by CMV exposure. Several of the top co-occurrence clusters appeared to be linked to parvovirus B19, influenza, CMV and Epstein-Barr virus, according to a later analysis. A later analysis found that HLA-associated TCR beta chains were more clonally expanded and had lower generation probabilities than equally common non-associated chains. A further reported finding was that TCR beta sequences accurately predicted the HLA-A and HLA-B alleles for most subjects in the first cohort. The classifier was reported to diagnose cytomegalovirus status with high specificity and sensitivity in both the original cohort and the validation cohort. Some IMGT-functional V segments, including TRBV6-2 and TRBV6-3, could not be distinguished by the 87-base-pair reads and were therefore excluded. The only immune exposure information available for the cohort was CMV serostatus. Compared with the roughly 700-donor mean, donors in an Asian-associated ancestry cluster had fewer N-insertions in productive TCRs, according to a later genetic analysis. Correlated functional status among segregating V segments might be attributable to linkage disequilibrium, but an unknown experimental factor could not be ruled out. In the study, about 150 TCR beta chains were listed as associated with cytomegalovirus. Because some donors lacked HLA typing at each locus, the association tests relied only on the typed subset. In an earlier analysis of under 600 of the donors, most TCR beta V segments were observed in productive rearrangements about 87% or about 30% of the time, broadly matching IMGT annotations. According to the authors, the approach could potentially be generalized to other disease states and immunological phenotypes. Roughly uniform sequencing depth across donors was assumed in presence/absence analyses, although this assumption may not hold. V-gene and J-gene trimming of TCR beta chains was associated with a missense DCLRE1C variant in a later genetic analysis, and the association was replicated in an independent cohort.

The cohort consisted of approximately 670 healthy bone marrow donors. At the time of sampling, every cohort member was nominally healthy, though immune exposures that went unrecorded were likely present. The donor was CMV seronegative and belonged to the group of 350 to 400 seronegative cohort members. Each donor provided a peripheral blood sample, and peripheral blood mononuclear cells were used for TCR beta sequencing. Genomic DNA was extracted from the blood cell samples with the Qiagen DNeasy Blood Extraction Kit. Library prep was done by the immunoSEQ multiplex PCR assay. For the multiplex PCR, a mixture combining 60 forward primers for TCR Vbeta segments and 13 reverse primers for TCR Jbeta segments was used. The CDR3 region of rearranged TCR beta genes was amplified from genomic DNA with a multiplex PCR assay. The Illumina HiSeq System was used to sequence the amplified TCR beta libraries as 87-base-pair reads. The published analysis was carried out like this. A later analysis tallied approximately 87 million unique TCR beta chains across the roughly 610 repertoires, and some 10 million of those chains were shared by two or more donors. To remove PCR and sequencing errors, raw reads were error-corrected and collapsed into unique sequences using a nearest-neighbor algorithm that merged closely related sequences. V, D and J gene segments were assigned by aligning CDR3 sequences to IMGT reference sequences. For a sequence to be retained, a match of at least six nucleotides to both a V gene segment and a J gene segment was required. Rearrangements were classified as productive when the CDR3 lacked stop codons and remained in frame with V and J, and all other rearrangements were classified as non-productive. CDR3 was defined by IMGT convention, running from the second conserved V-encoded cysteine to the conserved J-encoded phenylalanine. In an earlier analysis of approximately 590 of the donors, sequences lacking an unambiguous match to a single V gene segment were excluded. An earlier analysis of 587 of the donors classified V segments as functional when productive rearrangements were above 56.7% and as segregating when the standard deviation between donors was above 5%. A statistical classification framework was built for diagnosing cytomegalovirus status from the catalog of TCR beta chain sequences. In a later analysis, V and J genes were assigned by comparing TCR nucleotide sequences against IMGT/GENE-DB human TR gene sequences. A later analysis assigned CDR3 sequences and most-parsimonious VDJ recombination scenarios with the TCRdist pipeline. In a later analysis, each TCR beta chain was defined by its CDR3 amino acid sequence together with its V-gene family, and reads without a unique V-gene family were excluded. As a way to deal with suspected cross-contamination and a sequencing artifact, a later analysis dropped under 600 nucleotide sequences that were highly shared and had low generation probability. In a later analysis, a clonal expansion index was calculated for each public chain from normalized within-repertoire ranks of inferred template counts. In a later analysis, generation probabilities were computed with a VDJ recombination model fitted to out-of-frame rearrangements, and the resulting probabilities were checked against IGoR. Hypergeometric tests were used in a later analysis to score TCR-TCR, TCR-HLA and TCR-CMV co-occurrence, with a repertoire-size bias correction applied to the TCR pairs. In a later analysis, false discovery rates were estimated by permuting HLA or CMV assignments 20 times. A later analysis grouped co-occurring TCRs with DBSCAN, adding TCRdist sequence similarity when clustering within HLA-allele-positive subsets. For co-occurrence clustering, repertoires with fewer than 30,000 or more than 120,000 public chains were excluded, along with several repertoires with anomalous nucleotide sharing. As stored in TCRdb, this immuneACCESS dataset retains in-frame rearrangements with V and J assigned. A fraction of the clones does not appear; measured against another copy, unresolved V genes explain less than half of the discrepancy, and the remainder lacks a known reason. The V and J calls and the clone size are those of that table, but D and trimming were determined from the DNA. For this sample there are approximately 70,000 clones; about 77% appear just once. Around 9.7% of the sample comes from the top ten.

Points on this clone: The specificity of this receptor is unknown. Nothing much larger sits one base from this clone, and base qualities are not available.

Trimming takes 5 bases off V and 0 bases off J; junction bases not matched to a gene: 15. From the cysteine up to the phenylalanine, the CDR3 has a length of 19 residues. Only CDR3 DNA is held: 57 bases, read in frame from base 1. Taken from the germline V gene (reference sequence), the CDR1 and CDR2 loops are SEHNR and FQNEAQ. The source of this sequence is a man in his forties in good health and CMV-seronegative. Here the chain combines TRBV7-9 and TRBJ2-2; the junction holds 7 bases that match TRBD1. The sequenced material came from PBMCs. The nucleotides are TGTGCCAGCAGCCCACCACCCGGACAGGACAGCCCGAACACCGGGGAGCTGTTTTTT. Translation gives CASSPPPGQDSPNTGELFF.